This entry lists 5 T cell receptor beta chains sequenced from one sample in a study of shared clonotypes between healthy human individuals. Sequencing used immunoSEQ multiplex PCR; TCRdb keeps in-frame clones, though not all of them. The sample includes about 2.4 million clones, 93% of them seen just once. The sequenced sample was naive CD4+ T cells from PBMCs. Subset denoted: CD45RA+ positively selected. These receptors originate from a man between 18 and 35 years old in good health. Some clones in this sample may be carry-over from other donors' samples.

J is TRBJ2-1 and V is TRBV28, with 9 nucleotides matching TRBD2. Germline V lookup: CDR1 MDHEN, CDR2 SYDVKM. V dropped 6 bases and J dropped 11; count of bases not matched to a gene: 14. The CDR3 runs to 15 residues. The CDR3 region is CASSHSLAGGPQQFF. The CDR3 bases are TGTGCCAGCAGCCACAGTCTGGCGGGAGGGCCGCAGCAGTTCTTC.

This clone was counted only a few times. The chain uses TRBV5-8 and TRBJ1-2, with 10 positions matching TRBD1. In germline, CDR1 is SGHTS, CDR2 YDEGEE. V trimming: 5 bases; J trimming: 8 bases; junction bases outside the gene matches: 6. The CDR3 length is 13 residues. The CDR3 DNA is TGTGCCAGCAGGCAGCGGACAGGGGGAGGCTACACCTTC. Protein sequence: CASRQRTGGGYTF.

This chain joins TRBV5-4 and TRBJ2-7; no definite D call. From germline, CDR1 is SGHNT and CDR2 YYREEE (reference sequence). V was cut by 3 bases and J by 2 bases, with 12 bases left in between. The CDR3 has 14 residues. The CDR3 DNA reads as TGTGCCAGCAGCTCCGGCGGTACCGCCTACGAGCAGTACTTC. Translated, it gives CASSSGGTAYEQYF. Based on the CDR3 plus reference TRBV5-4 and TRBJ2-7, the full variable domain is ETGVTQSPTHLIKTRGQQVTLRCSSQSGHNTVSWYQQALGQGPQFIFQYYREEENGRGNFPPRFSGLQFPNYSSELNVNALELDDSALYLCASSSGGTAYEQYFGPGTRLTVT.

Remarks on this clone: The sample contains more than one DNA sequence encoding this CDR3. J is TRBJ2-7 and V is TRBV7-9; D is possibly TRBD2 (6 bases). The length of the CDR3 is 12 residues. Germline lookup yields CDR1 SEHNR and CDR2 FQNEAQ (reference sequence). The ends were cut back, 2 bases at V and 7 bases at J, with 9 bases in the middle. DNA for the CDR3: TGTGCCAGCAGCTTAATGGGAGGTGAGCAGTACTTC. It codes for CASSLMGGEQYF.

The CDR3 coding sequence is TGTGCCAGCACCAAGGACAGGGAGGAGACCCAGTACTTC. It yields the protein CASTKDREETQYF. This chain connects TRBV6-5 to TRBJ2-5; 8 nucleotides line up with TRBD1. V was clipped by 7 bases and J by 5 bases; unmatched bases: 6. Germline CDR1 reads MNHEY; CDR2 reads SVGAGI. The CDR3 is 13 amino acids.